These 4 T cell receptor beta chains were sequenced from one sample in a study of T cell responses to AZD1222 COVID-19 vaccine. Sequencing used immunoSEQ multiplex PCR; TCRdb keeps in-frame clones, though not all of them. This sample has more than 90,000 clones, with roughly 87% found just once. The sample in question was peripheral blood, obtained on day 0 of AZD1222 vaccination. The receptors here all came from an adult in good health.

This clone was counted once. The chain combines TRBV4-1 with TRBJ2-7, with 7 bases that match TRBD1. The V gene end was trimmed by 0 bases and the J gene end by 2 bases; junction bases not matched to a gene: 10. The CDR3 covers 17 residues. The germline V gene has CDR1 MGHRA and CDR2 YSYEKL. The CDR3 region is CASSQEGGRGLPYEQYF. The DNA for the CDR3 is TGCGCCAGCAGCCAAGAAGGGGGCAGGGGCCTCCCCTACGAGCAGTACTTC.

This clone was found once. CDR3 residues: CASSLEQGHIGELFF. The CDR3 DNA sequence: TGCGCCAGCAGCTTGGAACAGGGACACATCGGGGAGCTGTTTTTT. The rearrangement uses TRBV5-1 and TRBJ2-2, with a tentative D call TRBD1 (6 bases). The CDR3 covers 15 residues. Trimming left V 0 bases short and J 7 bases short, with 13 bases between. CDR1 is SGHRS and CDR2 is YFSETQ in the germline V gene. The full variable domain, completed using reference TRBV5-1 and TRBJ2-2, is KAGVTQTPRYLIKTRGQQVTLSCSPISGHRSVSWYQQTPGQGLQFLFEYFSETQRNKGNFPGRFSGRQFSNSRSEMNVSTLELGDSALYLCASSLEQGHIGELFFGEGSRLTVL.

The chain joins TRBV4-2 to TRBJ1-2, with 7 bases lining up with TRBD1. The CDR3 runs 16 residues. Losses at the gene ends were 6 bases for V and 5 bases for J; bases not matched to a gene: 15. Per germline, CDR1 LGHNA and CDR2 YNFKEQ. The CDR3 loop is CASRPNAGQNGYGYTF. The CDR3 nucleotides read TGTGCCAGCAGGCCGAATGCGGGACAGAATGGTTATGGCTACACCTTC.

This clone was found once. This CDR3 reads CASSLGDHYYEQYF. In DNA, the CDR3 is TGTGCCAGCAGCTTAGGGGACCACTACTACGAGCAGTACTTC. The chain joins TRBV27 to TRBJ2-7; D tentatively reads TRBD1 or TRBD2 (5 bases each). CDR1 and CDR2 (germline): MNHEY, SMNVEV (reference sequence). The V end was cut by 6 bases, the J end by 3 bases, with 15 bases between. This CDR3 is built from 14 residues.